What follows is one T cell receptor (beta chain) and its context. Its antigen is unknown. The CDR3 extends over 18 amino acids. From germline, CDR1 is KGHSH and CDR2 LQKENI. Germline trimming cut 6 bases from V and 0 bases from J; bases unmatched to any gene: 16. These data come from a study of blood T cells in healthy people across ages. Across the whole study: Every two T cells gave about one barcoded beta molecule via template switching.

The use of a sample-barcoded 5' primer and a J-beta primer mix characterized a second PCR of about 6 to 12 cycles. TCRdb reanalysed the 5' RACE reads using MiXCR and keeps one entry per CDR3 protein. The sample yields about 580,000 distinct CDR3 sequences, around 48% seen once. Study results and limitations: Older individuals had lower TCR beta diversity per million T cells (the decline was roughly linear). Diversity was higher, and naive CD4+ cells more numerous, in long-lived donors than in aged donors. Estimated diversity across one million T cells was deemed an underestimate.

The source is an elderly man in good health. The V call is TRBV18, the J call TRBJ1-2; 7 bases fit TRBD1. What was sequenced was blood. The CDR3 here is CASSRDSADEPANYGYTF. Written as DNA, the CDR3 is TGTGCCAGCTCCAGGGACAGCGCCGACGAACCGGCTAACTATGGCTACACCTTC.